The 30 T cell receptor beta chains given below trace back to one sample, sequenced in a study of cytomegalovirus exposure and HLA in healthy donors. The PCR contained 60 Vbeta and 13 Jbeta primers. TCRdb's copy holds only in-frame clones and misses some; the assay was immunoSEQ multiplex PCR. The sample has roughly 150,000 clones, approximately 80% seen once. The specimen sequenced was PBMCs. Receptor source: a woman in her thirties or forties in good health and CMV-seronegative.

This chain uses TRBV6-1 with TRBJ2-7, with TRBD2 as a possible D gene (6 bases). CDR3 size: 11 residues. V was clipped by 11 bases and J by 1 base, with 9 bases between them. CDR1 is MNHNS, CDR2 SASEGT, per germline. CDR3 in DNA: TGTGCCTGCGGGGAATCCTACGAGCAGTACTTC. This gives the protein CACGESYEQYF.

V gene TRBV5-5 combines with J gene TRBJ2-7, with D unresolved. CDR3 size: 13 residues. The germline V gene encodes CDR1 SGHKS and CDR2 YYEKEE (reference sequence). V lost 2 bases and J lost 2, with 8 bases in between. The CDR3 loop is CASSFWATYEQYF. DNA for the CDR3: TGTGCCAGCAGCTTTTGGGCCACCTACGAGCAGTACTTC.

The chain couples TRBV5-4 to TRBJ2-1; D is possibly TRBD1 (5 bases). Germline-derived CDR1 and CDR2 are SGHNT and YYREEE (reference sequence). This CDR3 is 15 amino acids long. Trimming removed 5 bases from V and 0 bases from J, with 12 bases in between. The CDR3 region is CASRPRQGSYNEQFF. CDR3 DNA sequence: TGTGCCAGCAGGCCTCGGCAGGGCTCCTACAATGAGCAGTTCTTC.

The V call is TRBV11-3, the J call TRBJ1-1, with D unresolved. From germline, CDR1 is SGHNT and CDR2 YENEEA. Trimming left V 1 base short and J 4 bases short, with 16 bases between. This CDR3 region has 16 residues. This CDR3 is CASSLVPEWAGTEAFF. The CDR3 DNA is TGTGCCAGCAGCTTAGTTCCCGAGTGGGCTGGCACTGAAGCTTTCTTT.

The V call is TRBV5-4, the J call TRBJ2-7; possible D gene TRBD2, 5 bases. Germline V CDR1 and CDR2: SGHNT, YYREEE (reference sequence). This CDR3 has 14 residues. V lost 3 bases, J lost 3 bases, and 13 bases lay in between. Here the CDR3 reads CASSSAKTSYEQYF. CDR3 nucleotides: TGTGCCAGCAGCTCGGCGAAAACTAGCTACGAGCAGTACTTC. Full variable domain (remainder filled in from reference TRBV5-4 and TRBJ2-7): ETGVTQSPTHLIKTRGQQVTLRCSSQSGHNTVSWYQQALGQGPQFIFQYYREEENGRGNFPPRFSGLQFPNYSSELNVNALELDDSALYLCASSSAKTSYEQYFGPGTRLTVT.

This clone came up once. The chain is built from TRBV7-3 and TRBJ1-6, with 8 bases aligning to TRBD1. CDR3 length: 13 residues. The germline V gene encodes CDR1 SGHTA and CDR2 FQGTGA. J lost 12 bases, V lost 1 base, and 2 bases had no gene match. Here the CDR3 DNA reads TGTGCCAGCAGCTTAAGACAGGGGCTACCCCTCCACTTT. This translates into CASSLRQGLPLHF.

The chain combines TRBV29-1 with TRBJ2-7; D may be TRBD2 (6 bases). There are 16 residues in the CDR3. Per germline, CDR1 SQVTM and CDR2 ANQGSEA. V gave up 2 bases and J gave up 7 bases, with 24 bases separating them. CDR3 in DNA: TGCAGCGTTGAACCCTTCAAGGCCGGGGCCCGGGGGGAGCAGTACTTC. Protein sequence: CSVEPFKAGARGEQYF.

In this sample, this clone turned up a few times. The chain links TRBV5-6 to TRBJ1-6; D remains unclear. Germline CDR1 is SGHDT and CDR2 is YYEEEE. Between the trimmed V and J ends, which lost 1 base and 7 bases, there was a span of 9 bases. This CDR3 is built from 14 residues. As DNA, the CDR3 is TGTGCCAGCAGCTTGAACACCAGGAATTCACCCCTCCACTTT. The encoded protein is CASSLNTRNSPLHF.

The chain recombines TRBV7-2 with TRBJ2-7, with TRBD2 matching 15 bases. Looked up from germline, CDR1 is SGHTA and CDR2 is FQGNSA. CDR3 length: 18 amino acids. V was pared by 2 bases and J by 2 bases, with 7 bases of the junction left unmatched. The CDR3 is CASSLSRWTSGRAYEQYF. The CDR3 bases are TGTGCCAGCAGCTTAAGTCGCTGGACTAGCGGGAGGGCCTACGAGCAGTACTTC.

The rearrangement uses TRBV6-5 and TRBJ2-7; TRBD1 matches 8 bases. The ends lost 0 bases at V and 5 bases at J; junction bases unmatched: 6. Germline CDR1 MNHEY, CDR2 SVGAGI. This CDR3 contains 15 residues. The CDR3, as DNA: TGTGCCAGCAGTTACTCGTTCCAGGGGGCTCACGAGCAGTACTTC. Translating gives CASSYSFQGAHEQYF.

The chain carries TRBV7-8 and TRBJ1-5; 9 nucleotides match TRBD1. The length of the CDR3 is 14 residues. CDR1 SGHVS and CDR2 FQNEAQ come from the germline V gene. The trim removed 7 bases at V and 4 bases at J, leaving 5 bases unmatched. CDR3 residues: CASTEGQGNQPQHF. The DNA of the CDR3 is TGTGCCAGCACCGAGGGACAGGGAAATCAGCCCCAGCATTTT.

This clone was detected only once. The genes are TRBV6-4 and TRBJ2-1, with D perhaps matching TRBD1 (6 bases). The CDR3 covers 17 residues. Trimming shortened V by 5 bases and J by 4 bases, and 21 bases separated the two germline ends. CDR1 is MRHNA and CDR2 is SNTAGT in the germline V gene. The CDR3 DNA follows: TGTGCCAGCAGTCCTACTACTACAGGGAATTATTACAATGAGCAGTTCTTC. Residues: CASSPTTTGNYYNEQFF.

The chain combines TRBV9 with TRBJ2-7; 8 positions match TRBD2. Trimming cost V 0 bases and J 2 bases; bases outside gene matches: 13. The CDR3 contains 18 residues. Per the germline V gene, CDR1 is SGDLS and CDR2 is YYNGEE. CDR3 region: CASSVASGVAGSTYEQYF. The CDR3 bases are TGTGCCAGCAGCGTAGCTTCGGGGGTAGCGGGGAGTACCTACGAGCAGTACTTC.

The genes are TRBV7-9 and TRBJ2-3; the match to TRBD2 covers 12 bases. This CDR3 contains 16 residues. V shed 5 bases, J shed 6 bases, and the junction held 9 bases outside the gene matches. CDR1 and CDR2 (germline): SEHNR, FQNEAQ (reference sequence). This CDR3 is CASSQSRTSGEDTQYF. CDR3 nucleotides: TGTGCCAGCAGCCAATCTCGGACTAGCGGGGAGGATACGCAGTATTTT.

This clone was counted between two and nine times. V is TRBV19 and J is TRBJ2-1, with 14 bases lining up with TRBD2. V was clipped by 5 bases and J by 7 bases; unmatched bases: 4. Germline V gives CDR1 LNHDA, CDR2 SQIVND (reference sequence). The CDR3 sequence is 15 residues long. CDR3 amino acids: CASSSGLAGVNEQFF. As DNA, the CDR3 is TGTGCCAGTAGTTCGGGACTAGCGGGAGTAAATGAGCAGTTCTTC.

The rearrangement joins TRBV19 to TRBJ1-2; TRBD1 aligns across 9 bases. The CDR3 extends over 14 amino acids. Trimming cost V 4 bases and J 4 bases; bases outside gene matches: 4. Germline V gives CDR1 LNHDA, CDR2 SQIVND (reference sequence). The CDR3 is CASSNRDRVYGYTF. The CDR3 DNA follows: TGTGCCAGTAGTAACCGGGACAGGGTCTATGGCTACACCTTC.

This chain uses TRBV27 with TRBJ1-5, with a weak D call TRBD1 (6 bases). The V end lost 5 bases, the J end lost 3 bases, and 11 bases lay between the germline ends. The germline gives CDR1 MNHEY, CDR2 SMNVEV (reference sequence). The CDR3 extends over 14 amino acids. The CDR3 DNA reads TGTGCCAGCAGTATGACAGGATTCAATCAGCCCCAGCATTTT. This gives the protein CASSMTGFNQPQHF.

This clone occurred a few times. A much larger clonotype is one base distant, so this may be a read error. This rearrangement joins TRBV7-2 to TRBJ2-6; TRBD1 matches at 8 bases. The CDR3 has 18 amino acids. V lost 7 bases, J lost 0 bases, and 11 bases stayed unmatched. Germline V gene sequence: CDR1 SGHTA, CDR2 FQGNSA. The CDR3 spells CASNQPGTGHSGANVLTF. The CDR3 region has the DNA TGTGCCAGCAATCAACCCGGGACAGGCCACTCTGGGGCCAACGTCCTGACTTTC. The entire variable domain, with the rest obtained from reference TRBV7-2 and TRBJ2-6, is as follows: GAGVSQSPSNKVTEKGKDVELRCDPISGHTALYWYRQSLGQGLEFLIYFQGNSAPDKSGLPSDRFSAERTGGSVSTLTIQRTQQEDSAVYLCASNQPGTGHSGANVLTFGAGSRLTVL.

The genes are TRBV6-1 and TRBJ1-6, with TRBD1 matching 12 bases. There are 15 residues in the CDR3. In germline, CDR1 is MNHNS, CDR2 SASEGT. The ends lost 3 bases at V and 9 bases at J; junction bases unmatched: 3. Here the CDR3 reads CASSDWGQGASPLHF. DNA of the CDR3: TGTGCCAGCAGTGATTGGGGACAGGGGGCTTCACCCCTCCACTTT.

The rearrangement uses TRBV7-9 and TRBJ2-3, with 13 bases identical to TRBD2. The trim removed 4 bases at V and 2 bases at J, leaving 3 bases unmatched. The CDR3 runs to 16 residues. Germline-derived CDR1 and CDR2 are SEHNR and FQNEAQ (reference sequence). CDR3 nucleotide sequence: TGTGCCAGCAGCTCAGGACTAGCGGGGGCCACAGATACGCAGTATTTT. As protein: CASSSGLAGATDTQYF.

The chain couples TRBV5-1 to TRBJ2-5; 14 nucleotides agree with TRBD2. The J segment lost 4 bases and the V segment lost 0 bases, leaving 2 bases of the junction unmatched. The CDR3 totals 16 residues. Germline V gene sequence: CDR1 SGHRS, CDR2 YFSETQ. CDR3 DNA: TGCGCCAGCAGCTTGGAAGGGACTAGCGGGGGAGAGACCCAGTACTTC. Protein product: CASSLEGTSGGETQYF.

The V gene is TRBV5-5, the J gene TRBJ2-1, with 10 bases that match TRBD2. CDR1 is SGHKS and CDR2 is YYEKEE in the germline V gene (reference sequence). The CDR3 has 16 amino acids. The V gene end was trimmed by 3 bases and the J gene end by 6 bases; junction bases not matched to a gene: 9. The CDR3 here is CASSSIAGGPLNEQFF. The CDR3 region has the DNA TGTGCCAGCAGCTCCATAGCGGGGGGCCCCCTCAATGAGCAGTTCTTC.

In DNA, the CDR3 is TGTGCCAGCAGTCCCCGGATGTGGGGAGAGACTGAAGCTTTCTTT. Residues: CASSPRMWGETEAFF. This chain connects TRBV27 to TRBJ1-1; the D is unclear. The germline V gene encodes CDR1 MNHEY and CDR2 SMNVEV (reference sequence). V lost 5 bases, J lost 5 bases, and 18 bases lay in between. The CDR3 loop spans 15 amino acids.

J is TRBJ2-3 and V is TRBV7-7, with D perhaps TRBD2 (6 bases). The germline V and J ends were trimmed by 5 bases and 0 bases, with 12 bases remaining between them. This CDR3 contains 15 residues. The germline V gene encodes CDR1 SSHAT and CDR2 FNYEAQ (reference sequence). The CDR3 coding sequence is TGTGCCAGCAGCCCCGGACTATCTAGCACAGATACGCAGTATTTT. Translation: CASSPGLSSTDTQYF.

The V gene is TRBV7-3, the J gene TRBJ1-1, with TRBD1 as a possible D gene (5 bases). The germline gives CDR1 SGHTA, CDR2 FQGTGA. V was pared by 9 bases and J by 3 bases, with 17 bases between. The CDR3 extends over 14 amino acids. CDR3 residues: CASSSLGGDTEAFF. The DNA for the CDR3 is TGTGCCAGTTCGAGCCTCGGGGGTGACACTGAAGCTTTCTTT.

This chain connects TRBV7-2 to TRBJ1-5; D is undetermined. This CDR3 has 15 residues. CDR1 and CDR2 (germline): SGHTA, FQGNSA. Trimming took 5 bases from V and 1 from J, leaving 12 bases between them. CDR3 DNA sequence: TGTGCCAGCAGCCTGGCGGGAGGGAGCAATCAGCCCCAGCATTTT. This translates into CASSLAGGSNQPQHF. Filled out from reference TRBV7-2 and TRBJ1-5, the complete variable domain reads GAGVSQSPSNKVTEKGKDVELRCDPISGHTALYWYRQSLGQGLEFLIYFQGNSAPDKSGLPSDRFSAERTGGSVSTLTIQRTQQEDSAVYLCASSLAGGSNQPQHFGDGTRLSIL.

As for this clone: Different DNA sequences within this sample yield the same CDR3. The chain recombines TRBV28 with TRBJ2-2; D gene ambiguous. The germline V gene has CDR1 MDHEN and CDR2 SYDVKM. Trimming took 3 bases from V and 1 from J, leaving 3 bases between them. The CDR3 loop spans 13 amino acids. CDR3: CASSFQNTGELFF. In DNA form, the CDR3 reads TGTGCCAGCAGTTTCCAGAACACCGGGGAGCTGTTTTTT.

V gene TRBV28 combines with J gene TRBJ2-3; the match to TRBD2 covers 13 bases. Trimming removed 0 bases from V and 3 bases from J; junction bases left unmatched: 12. The CDR3 sequence is 20 residues long. Germline assignment: CDR1 MDHEN and CDR2 SYDVKM. The chain's CDR3 is CASSLWPGLAGAGGTDTQYF. The CDR3 DNA is TGTGCCAGCAGTTTATGGCCTGGACTAGCGGGAGCAGGTGGGACAGATACGCAGTATTTT.

The genes are TRBV5-4 and TRBJ2-1; TRBD2 matches 9 bases. The CDR3 runs 16 residues. CDR1 and CDR2 from the germline V gene are SGHNT and YYREEE (reference sequence). The V segment lost 0 bases and the J segment 7 bases; nucleotides outside the gene matches: 8. The chain's CDR3 is CASSLGGASGENEQFF. The CDR3 region has the DNA TGTGCCAGCAGCTTGGGAGGCGCTAGCGGGGAGAATGAGCAGTTCTTC.

The CDR3 nucleotides are TGTGCCAGTAGTATGACCGGGACTGAAGCTTTCTTT. Its protein is CASSMTGTEAFF. The J gene is TRBJ1-1, the V gene TRBV19; D is undetermined. V lost 3 bases to trimming and J lost 5 bases, with 7 bases between them. The CDR3 contains 12 residues. CDR1 is LNHDA, CDR2 SQIVND, per germline (reference sequence). The variable domain in full, with the rest retrieved from reference TRBV19 and TRBJ1-1, is DGGITQSPKYLFRKEGQNVTLSCEQNLNHDAMYWYRQDPGQGLRLIYYSQIVNDFQKGDIAEGYSVSREKKESFPLTVTSAQKNPTAFYLCASSMTGTEAFFGQGTRLTVV.